This T cell receptor (beta chain) was observed in a study of molecular identifiers for immune sequencing clone quantification. This CDR3 spans 13 amino acids. The germline CDR1 and CDR2 sequences are SEHNR and FQNEAQ (reference sequence). V shed 10 bases and J 3 bases; nucleotides not matched to a gene: 5. This clonotype was found many times. Its antigen is still unknown. Whole-study results and caveats: Barcode collisions between identical TCR molecules could shrink estimates of highly expanded clone sizes. Clones that exceeded 20 RNA copies held over 99% of effector molecules, yet under 1% in naive cells.

Previously described methods and listed TCR primers were used for bulk TCR libraries. MiXCR, run by TCRdb on the PCR reads, gives a single entry per CDR3 protein. Of over 85,000 distinct CDR3 sequences listed, approximately 23% are singletons. The clonotype was recovered from a human donor in good health. Some libraries in this study had Jurkat cell RNA spiked in. The sample taken for sequencing was naive CD8+ T cells from blood, with Jurkat cell RNA spiked in. Specified subset: FACS-sorted CD8+CD4-CCR7+CD45RA+ naive T cells. The rearrangement links TRBV7-9 to TRBJ2-1; TRBD2 aligns across 8 bases. CDR3 sequence: CANSGEHYNEQFF. The CDR3 nucleotides read TGTGCCAATAGCGGGGAACACTACAATGAGCAGTTCTTC.